These 31 T cell receptor beta chains originate from one sample sequenced in a study of T cell clones after liver transplantation. The method was immunoSEQ multiplex PCR; TCRdb's version includes in-frame clones alone and lacks a portion of them. The sample lists about 75,000 clones; under 95% were seen once. The source was CD4+ T cells from blood, collected before liver transplant. The receptor set was obtained from a human donor who received a liver transplant.

V and J are TRBV2 and TRBJ1-1; no clear D gene. The CDR3 is made up of 13 amino acids. CDR1 is SNHLY and CDR2 is FYNNEI in the germline V gene. Trimming pared 3 bases from V and 3 bases from J, leaving 8 bases between. The CDR3 nucleotides read TGTGCCAGCAGTGACCCCCAGCACACTGAAGCTTTCTTT. This sequence encodes CASSDPQHTEAFF.

A few counts support this clone. This chain joins TRBV2 and TRBJ2-7; TRBD2 might be the D (5 bases). Trimming stripped 9 bases from V and 7 bases from J, with 19 bases between. Germline CDR1 SNHLY, CDR2 FYNNEI. The CDR3 consists of 13 residues. The CDR3 DNA reads as TGTGCCAGTGTCCAAGGACTCTCTCAGGAGCAGTACTTC. As protein: CASVQGLSQEQYF.

This clone appeared a single time. V usage is TRBV18 and J usage is TRBJ2-7; perhaps TRBD2 as D (6 bases). This CDR3 has 16 amino acids. The V gene lost 6 bases and the J gene lost 2 bases, with 20 bases spanning the gap. Looked up from germline, CDR1 is KGHSH and CDR2 is LQKENI. DNA of the CDR3: TGTGCCAGCTCTCCCTCCCAGCGGGCTTATGCCTACGAGCAGTACTTC. The encoded protein is CASSPSQRAYAYEQYF.

The chain is built from TRBV11-3 and TRBJ2-1; TRBD2 agrees at 9 bases. CDR1 and CDR2 from the germline V gene are SGHNT and YENEEA. J was trimmed by 8 bases and V by 0 bases; bases with no gene match: 5. This CDR3 has 15 residues. The DNA of the CDR3 is TGTGCCAGCAGCTTAGATCAAGCGGGAGGCGATGAGCAGTTCTTC. Its translation is CASSLDQAGGDEQFF.

This clone has just a few counts. The J gene is TRBJ2-1, the V gene TRBV5-1; D is ambiguous. This CDR3 has 15 amino acids. The V and J ends lost 2 bases and 0 bases respectively, with 9 bases between them. Germline loops: CDR1 SGHRS, CDR2 YFSETQ. CDR3 sequence: CASSFDGNSYNEQFF. The CDR3 DNA is TGCGCCAGCAGCTTCGATGGGAACTCCTACAATGAGCAGTTCTTC.

The rearrangement uses TRBV29-1 and TRBJ2-5; D possibly corresponds to TRBD1 (6 bases). Germline V gene data show CDR1 as SQVTM and CDR2 as ANQGSEA. CDR3 length equals 12 residues. V was shortened by 6 bases and J by 5 bases, with 13 bases between the two germline ends. The CDR3 is CSVRLQGETQYF. The CDR3 DNA reads TGCAGCGTCCGACTCCAGGGGGAGACCCAGTACTTC.

This chain joins TRBV6-1 and TRBJ1-4; a weak D match, TRBD1 (6 bases). V shed 8 bases and J shed 8 bases, with 15 bases lying between them. The CDR3 has 13 amino acids. CDR1 and CDR2 from the germline V gene are MNHNS and SASEGT. The CDR3: CASLRGAGEKLFF. The DNA of the CDR3 is TGTGCCAGCTTGAGGGGGGCAGGAGAAAAACTGTTTTTT.

The CDR3 coding sequence is TGTGCCATCAGTGAGAACAGGGGAGGGAACACTGAAGCTTTCTTT. Encoded protein: CAISENRGGNTEAFF. The chain is built from TRBV10-3 and TRBJ1-1; 7 bases match TRBD1. V was clipped by 2 bases and J by 1 base; unmatched bases: 4. Per the germline V gene, CDR1 is ENHRY and CDR2 is SYGVKD. The length of the CDR3 is 15 residues.

The chain is built from TRBV4-1 and TRBJ1-2; TRBD1 matches at 7 bases. The CDR3 covers 13 residues. The germline V gene encodes CDR1 MGHRA and CDR2 YSYEKL. Trimming at V came to 3 bases and at J to 5 bases, leaving 3 bases not matched to a gene. The chain's CDR3 is CASSQQGEYGYTF. CDR3 DNA: TGCGCCAGCAGCCAGCAGGGGGAGTATGGCTACACCTTC.

The genes are TRBV6-6 and TRBJ1-2; D perhaps matches TRBD1 (6 bases). Per the germline V gene, CDR1 is MNHNY and CDR2 is SVGAGI (reference sequence). The CDR3 sequence is 13 residues long. The germline V and J ends were trimmed by 9 bases and 7 bases, with 18 bases remaining between them. CDR3 DNA: TGTGCCAGTACCGGGACACGGGCTTTTGGCTACACCTTC. This sequence encodes CASTGTRAFGYTF.

The rearrangement uses TRBV28 and TRBJ2-5, with D perhaps matching TRBD2 (5 bases). Germline V gives CDR1 MDHEN, CDR2 SYDVKM. V lost 9 bases to trimming and J lost 7 bases, with 15 bases between them. The CDR3 is 12 amino acids. CDR3 region: CASSLRSGTQYF. The CDR3 DNA sequence: TGTGCCAGTTCCCTGCGGAGCGGGACCCAGTACTTC.

The rearrangement joins TRBV7-6 to TRBJ2-3; D gene ambiguous. This CDR3 contains 14 residues. CDR1 SGHVS and CDR2 FNYEAQ come from the germline V gene. V was trimmed by 0 bases and J by 4 bases, leaving 8 bases between them. DNA of the CDR3: TGTGCCAGCAGCTTAGCGGCTGGACCAGATACGCAGTATTTT. Translation: CASSLAAGPDTQYF. Based on the CDR3 plus reference TRBV7-6 and TRBJ2-3, the full variable domain is GAGVSQSPRYKVTKRGQDVALRCDPISGHVSLYWYRQALGQGPEFLTYFNYEAQQDKSGLPNDRFSAERPEGSISTLTIQRTEQRDSAMYRCASSLAAGPDTQYFGPGTRLTVL.

J is TRBJ2-7 and V is TRBV21-1; no DNA check was done on the table's D call, TRBD1. TRBV21-1 is a documented pseudogene. The CDR3 extends over 13 amino acids. CDR3 bases: TGTGCCAGGCCAGCAGGGTTTTCCAACGAGCAGTACTTC. This gives the protein CARPAGFSNEQYF.

The rearrangement uses TRBV11-2 and TRBJ2-2; D is possibly TRBD2 (5 bases). The V end lost 1 base, the J end lost 6 bases, and 6 bases lay between the germline ends. The CDR3 length is 13 residues. CDR1 and CDR2 (germline): SGHAT, FQNNGV. CDR3 coding DNA: TGTGCCAGCAGCTTAGGAGGGTCCGGGGAGCTGTTTTTT. Amino acids: CASSLGGSGELFF. Supplemented by reference TRBV11-2 and TRBJ2-2, the full variable domain reads EAGVAQSPRYKIIEKRQSVAFWCNPISGHATLYWYQQILGQGPKLLIQFQNNGVVDDSQLPKDRFSAERLKGVDSTLKIQPAKLEDSAVYLCASSLGGSGELFFGEGSRLTVL.

This chain connects TRBV27 to TRBJ1-2, with TRBD1 matching 10 bases. The CDR3 consists of 13 residues. Germline CDR1 and CDR2: MNHEY and SMNVEV (reference sequence). The J segment lost 8 bases and the V segment lost 5 bases, leaving 5 bases of the junction unmatched. In DNA, the CDR3 is TGTGCCAGCAGTCTCGACAGGGGGCGAGGCTACACCTTC. Translating it yields CASSLDRGRGYTF.

This CDR3 reads CASSLGLAGFSYNEQFF. In nucleotides, the CDR3 is TGTGCCAGCAGTTTAGGGCTAGCGGGCTTCTCCTACAATGAGCAGTTCTTC. The chain links TRBV28 to TRBJ2-1; 8 positions agree with TRBD2. Germline values: CDR1 MDHEN, CDR2 SYDVKM. J lost 0 bases, V lost 2 bases, and 6 bases had no gene match. This CDR3 has 17 residues.

The chain employs TRBV7-8 and TRBJ1-2; no reliable D call. Trimming took 1 base from V and 2 from J, leaving 14 bases between them. Germline CDR1 reads SGHVS; CDR2 reads FQNEAQ. The CDR3 covers 16 residues. CDR3 residues: CASSLGSPGQNYGYTF. CDR3 sequence (DNA): TGTGCCAGCAGCTTAGGGTCCCCCGGGCAGAACTATGGCTACACCTTC.

V and J are TRBV7-3 and TRBJ2-3, with 12 bases identical to TRBD2. Germline V CDR1 and CDR2: SGHTA, FQGTGA. The length of the CDR3 is 16 residues. J was trimmed by 2 bases and V by 4 bases; bases with no gene match: 4. CDR3 DNA sequence: TGTGCCAGCAGCTCTGGACTAGCGGGATCCACAGATACGCAGTATTTT. Translating it yields CASSSGLAGSTDTQYF.

J is TRBJ2-5 and V is TRBV18; D unresolved. CDR1 is KGHSH and CDR2 is LQKENI in the germline V gene. Trimming shortened V by 1 base and J by 2 bases, and 8 bases separated the two germline ends. This CDR3 spans 14 amino acids. This chain's CDR3 is CASSPRDAQETQYF. The CDR3 coding sequence is TGTGCCAGCTCACCACGCGACGCTCAAGAGACCCAGTACTTC.

This chain connects TRBV12-5 to TRBJ1-1; no clear D gene. Germline loops: CDR1 LGHNT, CDR2 FRNRAP. The V and J ends lost 3 bases and 5 bases respectively, with 10 bases between them. CDR3 length: 13 amino acids. CDR3 sequence reads: CASGFWGKTEAFF. The CDR3 nucleotides read TGTGCTAGTGGTTTCTGGGGAAAAACTGAAGCTTTCTTT.

The genes are TRBV5-1 and TRBJ2-1; TRBD2 aligns across 10 bases. The J segment lost 1 base and the V segment lost 1 base, leaving 2 bases of the junction unmatched. This CDR3 contains 16 residues. CDR1 and CDR2 from the germline V gene are SGHRS and YFSETQ. CDR3 amino acids: CASSLSGLASYNEQFF. In DNA, the CDR3 is TGCGCCAGCAGCTTGTCGGGACTAGCGTCCTACAATGAGCAGTTCTTC.

This chain uses TRBV7-9 with TRBJ2-7; D gene uncertain. Trimming removed 7 bases at V and 1 base at J, with 11 bases between. The germline V gene has CDR1 SEHNR and CDR2 FQNEAQ (reference sequence). This CDR3 has 13 amino acids. For the CDR3, the DNA is TGTGCCAGCACCAAGACGGATTCCTACGAGCAGTACTTC. Its protein is CASTKTDSYEQYF.

This clone was observed a single time. CDR3: CASSRTSGRHEQFF. DNA of the CDR3: TGTGCCAGCAGCCGGACTAGCGGGAGGCATGAGCAGTTCTTC. The rearrangement joins TRBV13 to TRBJ2-1, with 14 positions matching TRBD2. V lost 5 bases, J lost 8 bases, and 2 bases stayed unmatched. The CDR3 covers 14 residues. Germline V gene lookup returns CDR1 PRHDT and CDR2 FYEKMQ (reference sequence). The full variable domain, rest sourced from reference TRBV13 and TRBJ2-1, is AAGVIQSPRHLIKEKRETATLKCYPIPRHDTVYWYQQGPGQDPQFLISFYEKMQSDKGSIPDRFSAQQFSDYHSELNMSSLELGDSALYFCASSRTSGRHEQFFGPGTRLTVL.

The V call is TRBV11-1, the J call TRBJ2-5, with 8 bases identical to TRBD2. V shed 2 bases, J shed 7 bases, and the junction held 6 bases outside the gene matches. Germline CDR1 SGHAT, CDR2 FQDESV (reference sequence). This CDR3 has 14 amino acids. CDR3: CASSLWPSGWTQYF. CDR3 nucleotide sequence: TGTGCCAGCAGCTTATGGCCTAGCGGGTGGACCCAGTACTTC.

There are a few counts of this clone. The chain links TRBV28 to TRBJ1-1; possibly TRBD1 for D (5 bases). The CDR3 extends over 15 amino acids. Germline CDR1 and CDR2: MDHEN and SYDVKM. Trimming removed 4 bases at V and 5 bases at J, with 17 bases between. This CDR3 is CASSSLSGRRTEAFF. CDR3 DNA sequence: TGTGCCAGCAGTTCGCTATCAGGGCGACGGACTGAAGCTTTCTTT.

This clone was seen only a few times. The CDR3 DNA reads TGTGCCAGCAGCGTAAGCTCAGAGGCTGGAAACACCATATATTTT. It is translated as CASSVSSEAGNTIYF. V and J are TRBV9 and TRBJ1-3, with D unclear. CDR1 is SGDLS, CDR2 YYNGEE, per germline. V dropped 1 base and J dropped 2 bases, with 10 bases sitting between them. This CDR3 region has 15 residues.

This clone is a singleton in its sample. The CDR3 DNA reads TGTGCCAGCAGCTTAGTTCCAGCGGGAGTAACGGGGAAGACCCAGTACTTC. Translation gives CASSLVPAGVTGKTQYF. The chain is built from TRBV7-2 and TRBJ2-5; 8 nucleotides align to TRBD2. Germline CDR1 reads SGHTA; CDR2 reads FQGNSA. After removal of 1 base from V and 6 bases from J, the junction contained 13 bases not matched to a gene. The CDR3 totals 17 residues.

The rearrangement joins TRBV6-5 to TRBJ2-3; the match to TRBD1 covers 7 bases. Germline trimming cut 10 bases from V and 1 base from J; bases unmatched to any gene: 2. CDR1 and CDR2 from the germline V gene are MNHEY and SVGAGI. The CDR3 consists of 12 residues. Here the CDR3 reads CATGQGTDTQYF. The CDR3, as DNA: TGTGCCACCGGACAGGGCACAGATACGCAGTATTTT.

The rearrangement links TRBV19 to TRBJ2-5; D is undetermined. The CDR3 has 14 amino acids. Looked up from germline, CDR1 is LNHDA and CDR2 is SQIVND (reference sequence). V lost 5 bases to trimming and J lost 5 bases, with 15 bases between them. The CDR3 region is CASSPIPLSETQYF. CDR3 in DNA: TGTGCCAGTAGTCCGATACCCTTGAGTGAGACCCAGTACTTC.

The chain carries TRBV6-5 and TRBJ1-1; 7 bases align to TRBD1. V lost 2 bases and J lost 5; bases outside the gene matches: 8. Per germline, CDR1 MNHEY and CDR2 SVGAGI. The CDR3 extends over 15 amino acids. This CDR3 is CASSYLPTGVTEAFF. The DNA of the CDR3 is TGTGCCAGCAGTTACCTACCTACAGGGGTGACTGAAGCTTTCTTT.

The rearrangement uses TRBV11-2 and TRBJ2-5; 7 nucleotides agree with TRBD2. V was pared by 5 bases and J by 5 bases, with 8 bases of the junction left unmatched. The V gene's germline CDR1 is SGHAT and CDR2 FQNNGV. CDR3 length: 14 residues. CDR3 bases: TGTGCCAGCAGCACGGGGGGACGGTTTGAGACCCAGTACTTC. It codes for CASSTGGRFETQYF.